The 9 T cell receptor beta chains below come from one sample, sequenced in a study of blood T cells in healthy people across ages. Primers used in a second PCR of roughly 6 to 12 cycles were a sample-barcoded 5' primer and a J-beta primer mix. TCRdb processed the 5' RACE reads anew with MiXCR; each CDR3 protein has one entry. The data contain nearly 1 million distinct CDR3 sequences, roughly half of them singletons. Sequencing was done on a sample of blood. The receptors here all came from a woman in her fifties or sixties in good health.

This clonotype occurred once. The genes are TRBV12-3 or TRBV12-4 and TRBJ2-7; D is unresolved. V was pared by 7 bases and J by 7 bases, with 17 bases between. This CDR3 comprises 13 residues. The CDR3 bases are TGTGCCAGCACCAGAGTAGGCCCAAATGAGCAGTACTTC. Its protein product is CASTRVGPNEQYF.

This rearrangement joins TRBV7-7 to TRBJ2-3; the D gene is possibly TRBD2 (5 bases). V lost 1 base, J lost 8 bases, and 10 bases lay in between. The germline V gene encodes CDR1 SSHAT and CDR2 FNYEAQ (reference sequence). This CDR3 is built from 13 residues. The CDR3 here is CASSLERVATQYF. In DNA form, the CDR3 reads TGTGCCAGCAGCTTAGAGAGGGTTGCTACGCAGTATTTT.

The chain links TRBV4-1 to TRBJ2-3, with TRBD2 as a possible D gene (5 bases). CDR3 length: 15 amino acids. CDR1 MGHRA and CDR2 YSYEKL come from the germline V gene. Trimming took 1 base from V and 3 from J, leaving 11 bases between them. The CDR3 DNA follows: TGCGCCAGCAGCCAAGTCTCCAGCGGAACAGATACGCAGTATTTT. Translation gives CASSQVSSGTDTQYF.

This rearrangement joins TRBV7-9 to TRBJ1-1, with D maybe TRBD1 (5 bases). Germline V lookup: CDR1 SEHNR, CDR2 FQNEAQ (reference sequence). The CDR3 covers 17 residues. The V and J ends lost 5 bases and 1 base respectively, with 20 bases between them. Here the CDR3 reads CASSGRGATAGNTEAFF. CDR3 sequence (DNA): TGTGCCAGCAGCGGCCGAGGGGCCACCGCCGGGAACACTGAAGCTTTCTTT.

The chain is built from TRBV18 and TRBJ2-6; no firm D call. Between the trimmed V and J ends, which lost 1 base and 4 bases, there was a span of 14 bases. CDR1 and CDR2 from the germline V gene are KGHSH and LQKENI. CDR3 length: 17 amino acids. The CDR3 reads CASSPQSVSPGANVLTF. The CDR3 DNA is TGTGCCAGCTCACCACAGTCAGTCTCTCCGGGGGCCAACGTCCTGACTTTC.

The chain has TRBV13 and TRBJ2-3; 9 nucleotides line up with TRBD2. Trimming cost V 4 bases and J 3 bases; bases outside gene matches: 8. Germline assignment: CDR1 PRHDT and CDR2 FYEKMQ (reference sequence). CDR3 length equals 16 residues. For the CDR3, the DNA is TGTGCCAGCAGCTCCCAGACTAGCGGATGGACAGATACGCAGTATTTT. This gives the protein CASSSQTSGWTDTQYF.

Turning to this clonotype: At one end the junction does not follow the germline gene, possibly because of a read error. The chain joins TRBV4-1 to TRBJ2-3; 7 positions agree with TRBD2. Germline CDR1 and CDR2: MGHRA and YSYEKL. The CDR3 runs 18 residues. CDR3 sequence reads: CASSQDSSAGEGTGTQYF. In DNA, the CDR3 is TGCGCCAGCAGCCAAGATTCGTCGGCGGGAGAGGGCACAGGTACGCAGTATTTT.

The V call is TRBV28, the J call TRBJ2-5; D remains ambiguous. The CDR3 is made up of 15 amino acids. Germline assignment: CDR1 MDHEN and CDR2 SYDVKM. The V end was cut by 3 bases, the J end by 3 bases, with 14 bases between. The CDR3 reads CASSFGAAFEETQYF. CDR3 DNA: TGTGCCAGCAGTTTCGGTGCAGCCTTTGAAGAGACCCAGTACTTC.

This chain links TRBV20-1 with TRBJ2-1; no definite D call. Germline lookup yields CDR1 DFQATT and CDR2 SNEGSKA (reference sequence). This CDR3 is built from 14 residues. The V gene lost 2 bases and the J gene lost 6 bases, with 14 bases spanning the gap. The CDR3 here is CSARSRASINEQFF. For the CDR3, the DNA is TGCAGTGCTAGATCAAGGGCCTCCATCAATGAGCAGTTCTTC.